The clone carrying this TCR beta chain was seen only a few times. This sample stems from a study of OX40 agonist ivuxolimab in advanced cancers. Produced via immunoSEQ multiplex PCR; TCRdb's table is partial and in-frame only. The sample records around 70,000 clones, about 86% being singletons. The sequences come from CD4+ or CD8+ T cells sorted from blood, collected in a trial of the OX40 agonist ivuxolimab. The sequence was collected from an adult with an advanced solid tumor such as melanoma, head and neck, liver or kidney cancer.

DNA for the CDR3: TGTGCCAGCAGCTGGGGTCCAGGAGACACCGGGGAGCTGTTTTTT. Amino acids: CASSWGPGDTGELFF. The chain uses TRBV7-3 and TRBJ2-2; D is ambiguous. With 4 bases removed from V and 3 bases from J, the gap between germline ends came to 12 bases. The CDR3 contains 15 residues. CDR1 SGHTA and CDR2 FQGTGA come from the germline V gene.